This TCR beta chain was sequenced in a study of early T cells in non-severe SARS-CoV-2 infection. TCRdb re-called the 5' RACE reads through MiXCR, storing one row per CDR3 protein. Seen here are about 76,000 distinct CDR3 sequences, about 11% observed once, and the top ten hold approximately 4.5%. This TCR was recovered from an adult who was a healthcare worker with PCR-confirmed SARS-CoV-2 infection or an uninfected control (not recorded which). The sample consisted of whole blood.

This CDR3 is CASSQDGLAGINEQFF. CDR3 nucleotides: TGTGCCAGCAGCCAAGACGGGCTAGCGGGGATAAATGAGCAGTTCTTC. The chain has TRBV6-5 and TRBJ2-1, with TRBD2 matching 9 bases. With 6 bases clipped from V and 7 bases from J, the junction kept 13 bases outside the gene matches. This CDR3 has 16 residues. Per the germline V gene, CDR1 is MNHEY and CDR2 is SVGAGI.